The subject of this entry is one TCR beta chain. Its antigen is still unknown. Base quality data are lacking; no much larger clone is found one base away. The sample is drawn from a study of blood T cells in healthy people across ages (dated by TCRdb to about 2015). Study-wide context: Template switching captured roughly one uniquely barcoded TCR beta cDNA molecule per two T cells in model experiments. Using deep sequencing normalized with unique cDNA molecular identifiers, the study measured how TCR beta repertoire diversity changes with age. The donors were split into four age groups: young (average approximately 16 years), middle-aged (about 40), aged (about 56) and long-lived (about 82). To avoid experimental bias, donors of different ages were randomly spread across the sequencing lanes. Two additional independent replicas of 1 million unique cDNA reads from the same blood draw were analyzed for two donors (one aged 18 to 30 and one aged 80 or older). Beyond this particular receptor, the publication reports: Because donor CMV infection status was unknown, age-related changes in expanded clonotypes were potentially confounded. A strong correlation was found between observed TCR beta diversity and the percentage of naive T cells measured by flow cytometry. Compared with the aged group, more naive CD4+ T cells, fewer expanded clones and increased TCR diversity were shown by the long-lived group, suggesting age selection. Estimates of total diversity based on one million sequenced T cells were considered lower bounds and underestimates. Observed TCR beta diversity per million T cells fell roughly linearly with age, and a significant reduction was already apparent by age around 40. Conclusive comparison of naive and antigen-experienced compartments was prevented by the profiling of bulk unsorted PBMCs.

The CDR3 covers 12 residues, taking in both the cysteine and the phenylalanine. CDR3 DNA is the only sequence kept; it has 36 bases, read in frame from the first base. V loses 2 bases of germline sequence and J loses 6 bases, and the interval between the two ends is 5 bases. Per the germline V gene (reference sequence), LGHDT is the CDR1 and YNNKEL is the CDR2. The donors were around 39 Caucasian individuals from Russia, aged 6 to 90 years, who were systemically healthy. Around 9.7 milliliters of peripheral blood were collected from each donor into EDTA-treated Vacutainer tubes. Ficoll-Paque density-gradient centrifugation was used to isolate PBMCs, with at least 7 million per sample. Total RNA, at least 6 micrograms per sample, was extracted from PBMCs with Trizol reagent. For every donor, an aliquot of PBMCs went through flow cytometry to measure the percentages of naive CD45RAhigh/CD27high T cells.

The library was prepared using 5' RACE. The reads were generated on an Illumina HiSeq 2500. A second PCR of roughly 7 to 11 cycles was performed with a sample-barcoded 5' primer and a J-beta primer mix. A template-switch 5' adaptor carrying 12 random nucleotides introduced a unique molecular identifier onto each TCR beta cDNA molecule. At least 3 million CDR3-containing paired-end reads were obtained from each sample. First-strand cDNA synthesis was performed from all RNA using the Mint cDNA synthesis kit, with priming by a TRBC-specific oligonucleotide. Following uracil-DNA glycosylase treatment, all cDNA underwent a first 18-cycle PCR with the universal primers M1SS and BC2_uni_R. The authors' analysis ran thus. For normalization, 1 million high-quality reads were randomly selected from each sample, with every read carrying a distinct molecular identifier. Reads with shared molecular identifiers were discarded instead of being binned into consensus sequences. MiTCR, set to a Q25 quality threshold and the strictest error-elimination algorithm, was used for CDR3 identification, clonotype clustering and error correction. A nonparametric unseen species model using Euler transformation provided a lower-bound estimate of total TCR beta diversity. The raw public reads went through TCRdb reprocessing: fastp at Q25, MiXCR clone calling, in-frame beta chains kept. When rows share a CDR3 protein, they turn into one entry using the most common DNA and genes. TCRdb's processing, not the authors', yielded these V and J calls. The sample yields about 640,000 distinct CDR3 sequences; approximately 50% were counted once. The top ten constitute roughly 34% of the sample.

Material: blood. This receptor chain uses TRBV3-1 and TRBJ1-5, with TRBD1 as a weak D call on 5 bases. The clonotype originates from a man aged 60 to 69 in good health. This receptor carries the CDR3 CASSQQGQPQHF. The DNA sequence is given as TGTGCCAGCAGCCAACAGGGTCAGCCCCAGCATTTT.